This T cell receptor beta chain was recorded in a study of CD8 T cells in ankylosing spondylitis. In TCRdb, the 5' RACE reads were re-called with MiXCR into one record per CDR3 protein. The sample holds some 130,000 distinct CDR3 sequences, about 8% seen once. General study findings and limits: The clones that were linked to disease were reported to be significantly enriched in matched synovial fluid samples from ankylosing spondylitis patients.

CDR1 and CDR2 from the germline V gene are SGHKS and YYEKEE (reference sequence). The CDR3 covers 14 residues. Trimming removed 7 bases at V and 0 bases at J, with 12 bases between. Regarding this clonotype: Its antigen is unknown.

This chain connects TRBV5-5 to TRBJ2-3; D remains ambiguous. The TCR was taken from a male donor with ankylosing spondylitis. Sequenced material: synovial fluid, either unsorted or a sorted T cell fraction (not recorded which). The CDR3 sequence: CASYKGISTDTQYF. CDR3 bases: TGTGCCAGCTATAAGGGAATTAGCACAGATACGCAGTATTTT.